A single sample gave rise to the 24 T cell receptor beta chains below, sequenced in a study of CD8 T cells in Susac syndrome. RNA, at 0.5 to 1 ug, was reverse transcribed with random hexamers. TCRdb ran MiXCR on the immunoSEQ multiplex PCR reads and lists one entry per CDR3 protein. Of some 300,000 distinct CDR3 sequences detected, around 85% appear once; the ten largest clones hold approximately 0.2%. Sample: CD8+ T cells from PBMCs. These receptors were obtained from a human donor with multiple sclerosis.

This chain uses TRBV7-2 with TRBJ2-4, with D possibly matching TRBD1 (6 bases). Trimming removed 0 bases at V and 3 bases at J, with 18 bases between. In germline, CDR1 is SGHTA, CDR2 FQGNSA. The length of the CDR3 is 18 residues. The CDR3 region has the DNA TGTGCCAGCAGCTTAGCGCATTGGGTCAGGGGAGACAAAAACATTCAGTACTTC. Translation gives CASSLAHWVRGDKNIQYF.

The rearrangement joins TRBV19 to TRBJ1-2, with 8 bases fitting TRBD1. The trim removed 4 bases at V and 2 bases at J, leaving 21 bases unmatched. The CDR3 covers 20 residues. Germline V gene sequence: CDR1 LNHDA, CDR2 SQIVND (reference sequence). This CDR3 reads CASSRLGQVNSRRYNYGYTF. The CDR3 nucleotides are TGTGCCAGTAGTAGACTGGGACAGGTCAACTCGCGGAGGTACAACTATGGCTACACCTTC.

The CDR3 protein is CASSFQGDYGYTF. In DNA, the CDR3 is TGTGCCAGCTCATTTCAGGGTGACTATGGCTACACCTTC. The chain carries TRBV18 and TRBJ1-2, with D maybe TRBD1 (5 bases). The CDR3 length is 13 residues. Germline V CDR1 and CDR2: KGHSH, LQKENI. Trimming removed 5 bases at V and 3 bases at J, with 10 bases between.

The chain recombines TRBV28 with TRBJ2-3; D is unresolved. Germline-derived CDR1 and CDR2 are MDHEN and SYDVKM. The CDR3 covers 14 residues. Trimming cost V 3 bases and J 8 bases, with 15 bases left between them. The CDR3: CASSFAIGPPTQYF. CDR3 bases: TGTGCCAGCAGTTTTGCAATTGGACCACCTACGCAGTATTTT.

V gene TRBV7-6 combines with J gene TRBJ2-7; D may be TRBD1 (6 bases). V shed 4 bases and J shed 3 bases, with 16 bases lying between them. Looked up from germline, CDR1 is SGHVS and CDR2 is FNYEAQ. The CDR3 extends over 15 amino acids. The CDR3 reads CASSYDRQGNYEQYF. In DNA, the CDR3 is TGTGCCAGCAGCTACGATAGGCAGGGGAACTACGAGCAGTACTTC.

The chain joins TRBV6-6 to TRBJ2-1; no clear D. The CDR3 sequence is 11 residues long. V was shortened by 5 bases and J by 10 bases, with 9 bases between the two germline ends. Germline CDR1 and CDR2: MNHNY and SVGAGI (reference sequence). The CDR3 bases are TGTGCCAGCAGTCCCCTGGGGGAGCAGTTCTTC. It codes for CASSPLGEQFF.

The chain links TRBV27 to TRBJ1-2, with TRBD1 matching 7 bases. CDR1 is MNHEY and CDR2 is SMNVEV in the germline V gene (reference sequence). Germline trimming cut 6 bases from V and 4 bases from J; bases unmatched to any gene: 5. The CDR3 is 13 amino acids. CDR3 protein: CASRPGQFYGYTF. CDR3 sequence (DNA): TGTGCCAGCAGGCCGGGACAGTTCTATGGCTACACCTTC.

V and J are TRBV7-9 and TRBJ1-2; D is undetermined. The CDR3 loop spans 12 amino acids. Germline CDR1 and CDR2: SEHNR and FQNEAQ (reference sequence). V was pared by 6 bases and J by 4 bases, with 9 bases between. The CDR3 coding sequence is TGTGCCAGCAGTCCCGTGCTCTATGGCTACACCTTC. Translated: CASSPVLYGYTF.

This chain links TRBV7-2 with TRBJ2-1, with 7 bases identical to TRBD2. V was pared by 5 bases and J by 2 bases, with 6 bases of the junction left unmatched. Germline V gene lookup returns CDR1 SGHTA and CDR2 FQGNSA. The CDR3 totals 15 residues. The CDR3 sequence: CASSDSGSAYNEQFF. In DNA form, the CDR3 reads TGTGCCAGCAGCGATAGCGGGTCCGCCTACAATGAGCAGTTCTTC.

The chain is built from TRBV7-2 and TRBJ1-1; D not resolved. With 0 bases removed from V and 4 bases from J, the gap between germline ends came to 3 bases. Germline loops: CDR1 SGHTA, CDR2 FQGNSA. CDR3 length equals 12 residues. CDR3 coding DNA: TGTGCCAGCAGCTTAGCAATCACTGAAGCTTTCTTT. Protein: CASSLAITEAFF.

In its sample, this clonotype was seen once. The chain links TRBV4-3 to TRBJ2-2, with no clear D. V lost 2 bases and J lost 0, with 7 bases in between. CDR3 length: 15 amino acids. Germline CDR1 reads LGHNA; CDR2 reads YSLEER. The CDR3 protein is CASSQTMSNTGELFF. The DNA of the CDR3 is TGCGCCAGCAGCCAAACCATGTCGAACACCGGGGAGCTGTTTTTT.

The gene calls are TRBV27 and TRBJ1-2; a weak D match, TRBD1 (5 bases). V gave up 4 bases and J gave up 5 bases, with 11 bases separating them. CDR3 length: 13 residues. From germline, CDR1 is MNHEY and CDR2 SMNVEV (reference sequence). The DNA of the CDR3 is TGTGCCAGCAGTTCCGGGGCTCTTTATGGCTACACCTTC. It specifies CASSSGALYGYTF.

This clonotype came up once. The chain combines TRBV2 with TRBJ2-2; no definite D call. V lost 7 bases and J 3 bases, leaving 12 bases between the germline ends. Germline V CDR1 and CDR2: SNHLY, FYNNEI. The length of the CDR3 is 14 residues. The CDR3 nucleotides are TGTGCCAGCACCCCAAGGACGGACACCGGGGAGCTGTTTTTT. Translation: CASTPRTDTGELFF.

In this sample, this clonotype turned up once. This chain joins TRBV9 and TRBJ2-3, with 7 bases lining up with TRBD2. This CDR3 is 15 amino acids long. The J segment lost 0 bases and the V segment lost 2 bases, leaving 3 bases of the junction unmatched. CDR1 SGDLS and CDR2 YYNGEE come from the germline V gene. CDR3 bases: TGTGCCAGCAGCGTGAGCGGGATAAGCACAGATACGCAGTATTTT. This encodes CASSVSGISTDTQYF.

A single count supports this clonotype. This chain joins TRBV12-5 and TRBJ2-1; 9 positions match TRBD2. V shed 0 bases and J 9 bases; nucleotides not matched to a gene: 15. This CDR3 region has 18 residues. Germline lookup yields CDR1 LGHNT and CDR2 FRNRAP. The CDR3 sequence is CASGLVPGSGRPDREQFF. The CDR3 region has the DNA TGTGCTAGTGGTTTGGTACCCGGGAGCGGGAGGCCGGATCGTGAGCAGTTCTTC.

The chain uses TRBV4-3 and TRBJ2-1; 9 nucleotides match TRBD2. After removal of 1 base from V and 5 bases from J, the junction contained 3 bases not matched to a gene. The CDR3 runs 15 residues. CDR1 is LGHNA and CDR2 is YSLEER in the germline V gene. The CDR3: CASSQVQREDNEQFF. DNA for the CDR3: TGCGCCAGCAGCCAAGTACAGCGGGAGGACAATGAGCAGTTCTTC.

V gene TRBV19 combines with J gene TRBJ1-1; D not certain. The CDR3 spans 17 residues. Looked up from germline, CDR1 is LNHDA and CDR2 is SQIVND (reference sequence). Trimming took 5 bases from V and 1 from J, leaving 20 bases between them. This chain's CDR3 is CASSRIRWGAENTEAFF. In nucleotides, the CDR3 is TGTGCCAGTAGTCGGATCAGGTGGGGAGCAGAGAACACTGAAGCTTTCTTT.

The chain is built from TRBV6-5 and TRBJ2-3, with a weak D call TRBD2 (6 bases). Germline assignment: CDR1 MNHEY and CDR2 SVGAGI. The CDR3 sequence is 15 residues long. Trimming left V 5 bases short and J 4 bases short, with 16 bases between. CDR3 nucleotides: TGTGCCAGCAGTCATCTAGCGCTCGGTGCAGATACGCAGTATTTT. Protein sequence: CASSHLALGADTQYF.

The rearrangement joins TRBV24-1 to TRBJ2-5; D is uncertain. The CDR3 is 13 amino acids. CDR1 and CDR2 from the germline V gene are KGHDR and SFDVKD. Trimming took 7 bases from V and 4 from J, leaving 12 bases between them. The CDR3 spells CATSPSEGETQYF. DNA of the CDR3: TGTGCCACCAGCCCTTCTGAAGGAGAGACCCAGTACTTC.

The rearrangement joins TRBV27 to TRBJ2-5; D could derive from TRBD1 or TRBD2 (5 bases each). Looked up from germline, CDR1 is MNHEY and CDR2 is SMNVEV (reference sequence). The CDR3 sequence is 13 residues long. With 8 bases removed from V and 1 base from J, the gap between germline ends came to 11 bases. CDR3 residues: CASGTNSQETQYF. The CDR3 nucleotides read TGTGCCAGCGGGACCAACTCCCAAGAGACCCAGTACTTC.

This chain joins TRBV4-3 and TRBJ1-1; D gene uncertain. Germline CDR1 reads LGHNA; CDR2 reads YSLEER. The CDR3 is made up of 15 amino acids. With 0 bases removed from V and 5 bases from J, the gap between germline ends came to 13 bases. This CDR3 reads CASSQDRSGRTEAFF. In DNA form, the CDR3 reads TGCGCCAGCAGCCAAGATCGGAGCGGGCGGACTGAAGCTTTCTTT.

This sequence joins TRBV6-5 and TRBJ2-5, with 9 bases matching TRBD2. The CDR3 totals 15 residues. V was pared by 8 bases and J by 5 bases, with 12 bases of the junction left unmatched. Looked up from germline, CDR1 is MNHEY and CDR2 is SVGAGI. DNA of the CDR3: TGTGCCAGCGCCGTATCTAGCGGGATTGGGGAGACCCAGTACTTC. Residues: CASAVSSGIGETQYF.

This chain joins TRBV20-1 and TRBJ2-7; a possible D gene is TRBD2 (6 bases). The germline V and J ends were trimmed by 5 bases and 2 bases, with 19 bases remaining between them. The CDR3 consists of 15 residues. The germline V gene has CDR1 DFQATT and CDR2 SNEGSKA (reference sequence). This CDR3 reads CSADAGMAQPYEQYF. CDR3 bases: TGCAGTGCTGATGCGGGGATGGCTCAACCCTACGAGCAGTACTTC.

The CDR3 DNA follows: TGTGCCAGCAGCTTCGGAGCGGGCGGACTGTACGAGCAGTACTTC. Its protein is CASSFGAGGLYEQYF. J is TRBJ2-7 and V is TRBV7-3; tentative D call: TRBD2 (6 bases). The germline V gene encodes CDR1 SGHTA and CDR2 FQGTGA. The CDR3 contains 15 residues. V was trimmed by 3 bases and J by 4 bases, leaving 16 bases between them.